The sequence of this TCR beta chain was determined in a study of T cells in Graves' hyperthyroidism and ophthalmopathy. The study, taken as a whole, reports: Ophthalmopathy got predicted by the model a median approximately 6 months before its onset.

This CDR3 comprises 11 residues. Germline CDR1 reads SGHTA; CDR2 reads FQGNSA. Amplification targeted TCR beta CDR3 regions from RNA transcripts. First-round RT-PCR targeting the TCR CDR3 was performed with the HTBI primer set. TCRdb re-called the multiplex PCR reads through MiXCR, storing one row per CDR3 protein. The table records approximately 600,000 distinct CDR3 sequences, around 14% of them present only once. Patients showing uncontrolled infection, other autoimmune disease, pregnancy or lactation were ineligible. This clonotype was observed at least ten times. Its antigen is not known. The junction departs from germline at one end; a sequencing error may be responsible.

The sequence was obtained from a woman aged 25 to 39 with Graves' hyperthyroidism that later progressed to Graves' ophthalmopathy. V gene TRBV7-2 combines with J gene TRBJ1-3; D is unresolved. The sample taken for sequencing was blood. The CDR3 DNA is TGTGCCAGCAGATTTGGAAACTCCATATATTTT. Its translation: CASRFGNSIYF.